Below, one T cell receptor beta chain is given with its context. The target antigen is unknown. The PCR had 60 Vbeta and 13 Jbeta primers. Source study methods: Unique TCR beta chains totaled some 80 million in a later count, with approximately 11 million of them shared. Method: immunoSEQ multiplex PCR; TCRdb's copy keeps in-frame clones and lacks some. D and trimming come from the DNA, and the V and J calls and clone size come from that table. The sample lists about 160,000 clones, roughly 85% seen once, with 7.5% to 9.5% in the top ten. The record originates from a study of cytomegalovirus exposure and HLA in healthy donors. The overall study: Ancestry clustering placed around 81% of 350 to 500 genotyped donors in the Caucasian-associated cluster.

Study-wide results and caveats: Rare TCR sequences dominated, though some public TCRs recurred in many donors. Later work found most CMV-associated TCR beta chains apparently HLA-restricted.

CDR1 is SGHRS and CDR2 is YFSETQ in the germline V gene. The V and J ends lost 3 bases and 4 bases, in that order; junction bases with no gene match: 8. The CDR3 length is 15 residues. The sequenced sample was PBMCs. The TCR sequence derives from a male donor in good health and CMV-seropositive. The chain joins TRBV5-1 to TRBJ1-2, with 8 bases identical to TRBD1. The CDR3 DNA reads TGCGCCAGCAGCTCGGGACAGGTTCTCATCTATGGCTACACCTTC. Amino acids: CASSSGQVLIYGYTF. The entire variable domain, with the rest obtained from reference TRBV5-1 and TRBJ1-2, is as follows: KAGVTQTPRYLIKTRGQQVTLSCSPISGHRSVSWYQQTPGQGLQFLFEYFSETQRNKGNFPGRFSGRQFSNSRSEMNVSTLELGDSALYLCASSSGQVLIYGYTFGSGTRLTVV.